Presented here are 17 T cell receptor beta chains from one specimen sequenced in a study of T cells in Graves' hyperthyroidism and ophthalmopathy (dated by TCRdb to about 2019). The library came from multiplex PCR. Sequencing was carried out with an Illumina HiSeq 2000. TCR beta CDR3 regions were amplified from RNA transcripts. The TCR CDR3 was subjected to a first round of RT-PCR using the HTBI primer set and the Qiagen OneStep RT-PCR kit. Using fastp trimming at Q25 and MiXCR clonotype assembly, TCRdb reanalyzed the public sequencing data and kept in-frame beta chains. All rows with the same CDR3 protein become a single entry with the most common DNA and genes. Within this sample are 700,000 to 850,000 distinct CDR3 sequences, with just over 35% of them counted one time only. The ten biggest clones cover around 30% of the sample. The material sequenced was blood. The receptors here all came from a woman aged 40 to 50 with Graves' hyperthyroidism.

This chain links TRBV29-1 with TRBJ1-1; perhaps TRBD1 as D (6 bases). V lost 8 bases to trimming and J lost 1 base, with 11 bases between them. CDR1 is SQVTM and CDR2 is ANQGSEA in the germline V gene. This CDR3 has 12 amino acids. The CDR3 sequence: CSLVGGNTEAFF. In DNA form, the CDR3 reads TGCAGCTTGGTAGGGGGGAACACTGAAGCTTTCTTT.

This clonotype has just one count. The CDR3 coding sequence is TGTGCCATCAGTGACTCCCTTCCTCGTGAAGATACGCAGTATTTT. It specifies CAISDSLPREDTQYF. The J gene is TRBJ2-3, the V gene TRBV10-3; D is unclear. The CDR3 has 15 residues. Trimming cost V 3 bases and J 5 bases, with 15 bases left between them. Germline V lookup: CDR1 ENHRY, CDR2 SYGVKD.

V and J are TRBV19 and TRBJ1-2, with a tentative D call TRBD1 (5 bases). This CDR3 has 14 amino acids. The germline V gene has CDR1 LNHDA and CDR2 SQIVND (reference sequence). V was trimmed by 3 bases and J by 8 bases, leaving 16 bases between them. CDR3 in DNA: TGTGCCAGTAGTATTTCGGGGGGGTTGAGGGGCTACACCTTC. Its protein product is CASSISGGLRGYTF. Variable domain in full (rest from reference TRBV19 and TRBJ1-2): DGGITQSPKYLFRKEGQNVTLSCEQNLNHDAMYWYRQDPGQGLRLIYYSQIVNDFQKGDIAEGYSVSREKKESFPLTVTSAQKNPTAFYLCASSISGGLRGYTFGSGTRLTVV.

In this sample, this clonotype turned up many times. A read error may account for a junction end that differs from germline. V and J are TRBV13 and TRBJ1-5; TRBD1 matches at 8 bases. Germline CDR1 PRHDT, CDR2 FYEKMQ (reference sequence). The CDR3 has 16 residues. The DNA for the CDR3 is TGTGCCAGCAGCTTGGCAGGGGGCTCTAGCTATCAGCCCCAGCATTTT. It yields the protein CASSLAGGSSYQPQHF.

The genes are TRBV24-1 and TRBJ2-5; 7 bases are a match to TRBD1. V lost 5 bases and J lost 2; bases outside the gene matches: 7. The CDR3 extends over 15 amino acids. The germline V gene has CDR1 KGHDR and CDR2 SFDVKD. The CDR3, as DNA: TGTGCCACCAGTGGTTCGACAGGGCGACAAGAGACCCAGTACTTC. Amino acids: CATSGSTGRQETQYF.

The V gene is TRBV2, the J gene TRBJ1-5, with 9 bases identical to TRBD1. CDR3 length: 15 residues. The ends lost 7 bases at V and 5 bases at J; junction bases unmatched: 9. Germline V gives CDR1 SNHLY, CDR2 FYNNEI. CDR3 DNA: TGTGCCAGCACCGCAGGGACAGGGAGGGATCAGCCCCAGCATTTT. Translated, it gives CASTAGTGRDQPQHF.

The V gene is TRBV4-1, the J gene TRBJ1-6; weak D call: TRBD1 (6 bases). The V end was cut by 5 bases, the J end by 0 bases, with 11 bases between. The V gene's germline CDR1 is MGHRA and CDR2 YSYEKL. The CDR3 spans 16 residues. The CDR3 DNA sequence: TGCGCCAGCAGCTTAAGAGGGGGCTCCTATAATTCACCCCTCCACTTT. Protein product: CASSLRGGSYNSPLHF.

This clonotype was counted between two and nine times. The chain links TRBV5-1 to TRBJ2-2, with D perhaps matching TRBD2 (6 bases). The CDR3 is made up of 15 amino acids. Germline CDR1 and CDR2: SGHRS and YFSETQ. The ends were cut back, 0 bases at V and 3 bases at J, with 9 bases in the middle. The CDR3 DNA sequence: TGCGCCAGCAGCTTGGAGGGAGGATACACCGGGGAGCTGTTTTTT. Translated: CASSLEGGYTGELFF.

This clonotype was recorded many times. This chain links TRBV29-1 with TRBJ2-2, with 7 bases identical to TRBD2. CDR3 length equals 14 residues. Germline-derived CDR1 and CDR2 are SQVTM and ANQGSEA. J was trimmed by 7 bases and V by 3 bases; bases with no gene match: 8. The CDR3 reads CSVDMGLPYGELFF. CDR3 coding DNA: TGCAGCGTTGATATGGGACTACCTTACGGGGAGCTGTTTTTT.

In the case of this clonotype: One base away lies a much larger clone, so this may be a sequencing read error. V is TRBV19 and J is TRBJ1-2; 7 positions match TRBD1. Germline loops: CDR1 LNHDA, CDR2 SQIVND (reference sequence). The CDR3 covers 15 residues. CDR3 nucleotides: TGTGCCAGTCCCGAGCACAGGGGAGTGTTTGATGGCCACACCTTC. Translation: CASPEHRGVFDGHTF.

This clonotype has ten or more counts. The rearrangement uses TRBV5-8 and TRBJ1-2; TRBD1 might be the D (6 bases). V gave up 4 bases and J gave up 4 bases, with 11 bases separating them. This CDR3 is built from 13 residues. Germline V lookup: CDR1 SGHTS, CDR2 YDEGEE. The CDR3, as DNA: TGTGCCAGCAGCCCACCACAGGGCTATGGCTACACCTTC. It is translated as CASSPPQGYGYTF.

The rearrangement links TRBV6-5 to TRBJ1-4, with D hard to call. This CDR3 contains 16 residues. Germline V gives CDR1 MNHEY, CDR2 SVGAGI. V was cut by 5 bases and J by 0 bases, with 13 bases left in between. CDR3: CASSQYWGATNEKLFF. The CDR3 bases are TGTGCCAGCAGTCAGTACTGGGGTGCAACTAATGAAAAACTGTTTTTT.

This clonotype was seen a few times. The chain is built from TRBV12-3 or TRBV12-4 and TRBJ1-6; TRBD1 matches 8 bases. Germline trimming cut 7 bases from V and 7 bases from J; bases unmatched to any gene: 6. CDR3 length: 14 residues. In DNA form, the CDR3 reads TGTGCCAGCACCCCGGGACAGGACAATTCACCCCTCCACTTT. This encodes CASTPGQDNSPLHF.

The rearrangement joins TRBV4-3 to TRBJ2-7, with TRBD1 as a possible D gene (5 bases). This CDR3 is built from 15 residues. V was pared by 1 base and J by 5 bases, with 15 bases between. Per germline, CDR1 LGHNA and CDR2 YSLEER. The CDR3 region has the DNA TGCGCCAGCAGCCAAGTTAAGGGGTCGAATAACGAGCAGTACTTC. This translates into CASSQVKGSNNEQYF.

This clonotype was detected a few times. V usage is TRBV4-1 and J usage is TRBJ2-5, with 7 bases identical to TRBD1. CDR3 size: 14 residues. V dropped 2 bases and J dropped 3; count of bases not matched to a gene: 3. The germline V gene has CDR1 MGHRA and CDR2 YSYEKL. The CDR3 DNA follows: TGCGCCAGCAGCCAACGGGACAGCAAAGAGACCCAGTACTTC. Residues: CASSQRDSKETQYF.

The chain uses TRBV20-1 and TRBJ2-3; 9 bases fit TRBD2. Germline V gives CDR1 DFQATT, CDR2 SNEGSKA (reference sequence). V dropped 6 bases and J dropped 5; count of bases not matched to a gene: 12. The CDR3 length is 15 residues. The CDR3 here is CSATRKLAGIDTQYF. Written as DNA, the CDR3 is TGCAGTGCCACCAGAAAGCTAGCGGGAATAGATACGCAGTATTTT.

The chain employs TRBV20-1 and TRBJ2-2; tentatively, D is TRBD1 or TRBD2 (6 bases each). Trimming cost V 0 bases and J 1 base, with 9 bases left between them. The CDR3 covers 15 residues. The germline V gene encodes CDR1 DFQATT and CDR2 SNEGSKA (reference sequence). CDR3 bases: TGCAGTGCTAGAGAAGGGGGAGGGAACACCGGGGAGCTGTTTTTT. This translates into CSAREGGGNTGELFF.